This TCR beta chain came from a study of human T cells and chemical hapten exposure. Via MiXCR, TCRdb re-called the RACE reads, giving one row per CDR3 protein. The sample holds just over 350,000 distinct CDR3 sequences; around 6% are singletons and the top ten take over 5.5%. Trimming removed 8 bases at V and 1 base at J, with 12 bases between. The germline CDR1 and CDR2 sequences are MNHNY and SVGAGI (reference sequence). The CDR3 is 15 amino acids. Findings of the study overall: TCRs at high frequency, those above 1 in 1000, did not change with DPC sensitization.

Concerning this clonotype: Its antigen is still unknown.

The time point here: patch test 2, 6 weeks after DPC sensitization. Treatment indicated: therapeutic diphenylcyclopropenone sensitization with weekly scalp DPC. Venepuncture was done earlier than the placement of each patch test. The starting material, unfractionated whole blood, was used for total RNA extraction. The sequencing here drew on whole blood, taken in connection with sensitization to the hapten diphenylcyclopropenone (DPC). This chain uses TRBV6-6 with TRBJ2-6, with D possibly being TRBD1 (7 bases). The receptor was derived from a young woman with alopecia areata. Some clones in this sample may be carry-over from other donors' samples. The CDR3, as DNA: TGTGCCAGCCTAGCAGGGGGGTCTGGGGCCAACGTCCTGACTTTC. It is translated as CASLAGGSGANVLTF.